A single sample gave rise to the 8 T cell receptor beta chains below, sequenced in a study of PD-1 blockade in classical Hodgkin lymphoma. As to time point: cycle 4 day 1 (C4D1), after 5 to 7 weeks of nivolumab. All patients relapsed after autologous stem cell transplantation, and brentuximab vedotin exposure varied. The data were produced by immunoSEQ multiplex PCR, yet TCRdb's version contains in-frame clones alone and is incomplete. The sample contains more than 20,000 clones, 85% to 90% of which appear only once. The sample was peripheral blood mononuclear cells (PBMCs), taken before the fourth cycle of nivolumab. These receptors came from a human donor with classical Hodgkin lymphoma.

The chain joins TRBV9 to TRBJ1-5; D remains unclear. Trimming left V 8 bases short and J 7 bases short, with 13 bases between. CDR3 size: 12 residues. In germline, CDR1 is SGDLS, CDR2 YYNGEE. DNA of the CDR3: TGTGCCAGATGGGAGGGTTTGCAGCCCCAGCATTTT. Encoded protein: CARWEGLQPQHF.

The CDR3 DNA reads TGTGCCAGCAGTGTTGAGTCAGGGGGCTATGGCTACACCTTC. Translated: CASSVESGGYGYTF. The chain joins TRBV2 to TRBJ1-2; TRBD1 matches at 7 bases. Looked up from germline, CDR1 is SNHLY and CDR2 is FYNNEI. The CDR3 spans 14 residues. Germline trimming cut 4 bases from V and 4 bases from J; bases unmatched to any gene: 6.

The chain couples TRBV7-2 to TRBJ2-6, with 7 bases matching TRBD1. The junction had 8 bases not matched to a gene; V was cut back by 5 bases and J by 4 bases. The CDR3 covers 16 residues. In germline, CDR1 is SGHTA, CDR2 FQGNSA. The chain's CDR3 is CASSRTGASGANVLTF. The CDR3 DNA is TGTGCCAGCAGCCGAACAGGGGCATCGGGGGCCAACGTCCTGACTTTC. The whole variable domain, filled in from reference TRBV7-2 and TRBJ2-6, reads GAGVSQSPSNKVTEKGKDVELRCDPISGHTALYWYRQSLGQGLEFLIYFQGNSAPDKSGLPSDRFSAERTGGSVSTLTIQRTQQEDSAVYLCASSRTGASGANVLTFGAGSRLTVL.

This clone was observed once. The CDR3 spells CASSLVGQGNGYTF. DNA for the CDR3: TGCGCCAGCAGCTTGGTGGGACAGGGAAATGGCTACACCTTC. V gene TRBV5-1 combines with J gene TRBJ1-2; 9 positions agree with TRBD1. CDR1 and CDR2 from the germline V gene are SGHRS and YFSETQ. The trim removed 0 bases at V and 6 bases at J, leaving 3 bases unmatched. This CDR3 spans 14 amino acids.

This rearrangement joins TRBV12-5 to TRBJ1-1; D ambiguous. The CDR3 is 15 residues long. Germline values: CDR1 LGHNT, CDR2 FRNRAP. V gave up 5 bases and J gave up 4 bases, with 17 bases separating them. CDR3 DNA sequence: TGTGCTAGTGGTCCCTCGAATGGTGGGATCACTGAAGCTTTCTTT. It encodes CASGPSNGGITEAFF. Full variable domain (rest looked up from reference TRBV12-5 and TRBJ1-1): DARVTQTPRHKVTEMGQEVTMRCQPILGHNTVFWYRQTMMQGLELLAYFRNRAPLDDSGMPKDRFSAEMPDATLATLKIQPSEPRDSAVYFCASGPSNGGITEAFFGQGTRLTVV.

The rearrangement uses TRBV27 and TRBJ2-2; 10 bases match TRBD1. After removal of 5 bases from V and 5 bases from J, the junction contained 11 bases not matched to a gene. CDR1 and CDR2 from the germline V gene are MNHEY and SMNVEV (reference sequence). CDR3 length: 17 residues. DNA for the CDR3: TGTGCCAGCAGTGCCTCCGGGACAGGGGCCGGGACCGGGGAGCTGTTTTTT. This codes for CASSASGTGAGTGELFF.

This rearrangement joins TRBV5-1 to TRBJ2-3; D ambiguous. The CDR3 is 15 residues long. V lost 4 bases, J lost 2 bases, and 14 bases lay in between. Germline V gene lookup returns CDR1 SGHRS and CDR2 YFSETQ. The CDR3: CASSVKVSNTDTQYF. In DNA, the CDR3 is TGCGCCAGCAGCGTTAAGGTATCCAACACAGATACGCAGTATTTT.

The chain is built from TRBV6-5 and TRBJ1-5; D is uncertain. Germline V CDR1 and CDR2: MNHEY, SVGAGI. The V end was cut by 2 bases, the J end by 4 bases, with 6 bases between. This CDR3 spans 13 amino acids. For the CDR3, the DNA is TGTGCCAGCAGTTACAGGGATAATCAGCCCCAGCATTTT. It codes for CASSYRDNQPQHF.